This is a list of T cell receptor beta chains from one sample in a study of shared clonotypes between healthy human individuals. TCRdb's copy holds only in-frame clones and misses some; the assay was immunoSEQ multiplex PCR. The table shows some 2.1 million clones, with about 95% occurring only once. Specimen: naive CD8+ T cells sorted from blood. These receptors all come from a man aged 18 to 29 in good health. The CDR3 runs from the conserved cysteine through the conserved F or W. The D gene is left open where the match is weak. Clone sizes are given selectively: once, few, many, or a class where the clone is expanded.

clone size: -
J gene: TRBJ2-7
V gene: TRBV10-3
D gene: -
CDR3 protein: CAISGDGTYEQYF
CDR3 DNA: TGTGCCATCAGTGGCGACGGTACCTACGAGCAGTACTTC

clone size: -
J gene: TRBJ1-1
V gene: TRBV10-3
D gene: TRBD1
CDR3 protein: CASRSSIGTGSNTEAFF
CDR3 DNA: TGTGCCTCCCGGTCCTCGATCGGGACAGGTTCGAACACTGAAGCTTTCTTT

clone size: -
J gene: TRBJ2-5
V gene: TRBV28
D gene: -
CDR3 protein: CASSLPPLGSKETQYF
CDR3 DNA: TGTGCCAGCAGCCTCCCCCCCCTGGGGTCCAAAGAGACCCAGTACTTC

clone size: -
J gene: TRBJ2-7
V gene: TRBV5-4
D gene: TRBD2
CDR3 protein: CASSGYTGTSGRGLYEQYF
CDR3 DNA: TGTGCCAGCAGCGGGTATACCGGGACTAGCGGGAGGGGGCTCTACGAGCAGTACTTC

clone size: once
J gene: TRBJ1-2
V gene: TRBV5-1
D gene: TRBD1
CDR3 protein: CASSPGQGFYGYTF
CDR3 DNA: TGCGCCAGCAGCCCGGGACAGGGGTTCTATGGCTACACCTTC

clone size: -
J gene: TRBJ2-1
V gene: TRBV6-5
D gene: TRBD1
CDR3 protein: CASSTGTGPYNEQFF
CDR3 DNA: TGTGCCAGCAGTACCGGGACAGGCCCTTACAATGAGCAGTTCTTC

clone size: -
J gene: TRBJ2-2
V gene: TRBV4-3
D gene: TRBD1
CDR3 protein: CASSQTLGGDTGELFF
CDR3 DNA: TGCGCCAGCAGCCAAACGTTAGGGGGCGACACCGGGGAGCTGTTTTTT

clone size: -
J gene: TRBJ2-5
V gene: TRBV2
D gene: -
CDR3 protein: CASSAPLLDVLGETQYF
CDR3 DNA: TGTGCCAGCAGTGCCCCTCTTTTGGACGTTCTTGGAGAGACCCAGTACTTC

clone size: -
J gene: TRBJ2-7
V gene: TRBV5-1
D gene: TRBD2
CDR3 protein: CASSLVGGRDEQYF
CDR3 DNA: TGCGCCAGCAGCTTGGTAGGAGGGAGGGACGAGCAGTACTTC

clone size: -
J gene: TRBJ1-1
V gene: TRBV29-1
D gene: TRBD1
CDR3 protein: CSVDGRDRDTEAFF
CDR3 DNA: TGCAGCGTTGACGGTCGAGACAGGGACACTGAAGCTTTCTTT